This entry lists 5 T cell receptor beta chains sequenced from one sample in a study of T cell responses to AZD1222 COVID-19 vaccine (dated by TCRdb to the early 2020s). The library relied on the immunoSEQ multiplex PCR assay. Sourced from immuneACCESS, this table was stored by TCRdb with only in-frame sequences that have V and J called. A share of the clones is absent; for the studies checked, an unresolved V gene accounts for under half, and the remainder has no known explanation. This sample comprises about 140,000 clones, roughly 92% of them detected only once. The ten largest clones capture roughly 4% of the sample. The time point label corresponds to: about 28 days (+/-7) after the second vaccine dose. The sample consisted of peripheral blood, taken 28 days after the second AZD1222 dose. These receptors all stem from an adult who received the AZD1222 COVID-19 vaccine.

The table lists this clone with many counts. The chain has TRBV19 and TRBJ2-2; TRBD1 agrees at 11 bases. Trimming removed 3 bases from V and 6 bases from J; junction bases left unmatched: 3. The CDR3 is made up of 15 amino acids. CDR1 LNHDA and CDR2 SQIVND come from the germline V gene (reference sequence). The DNA of the CDR3 is TGTGCCAGTAGTATTCCGGGACAGGGGGCCGGGGAGCTGTTTTTT. Its translation: CASSIPGQGAGELFF.

This sequence joins TRBV9 and TRBJ2-1; D might be TRBD2 (6 bases). The ends were cut back, 3 bases at V and 6 bases at J, with 16 bases in the middle. Germline-derived CDR1 and CDR2 are SGDLS and YYNGEE. The CDR3 has 15 amino acids. CDR3 nucleotide sequence: TGTGCCAGCAGCGGCCCCGGCGGGAACGTCAATGAGCAGTTCTTC. It encodes CASSGPGGNVNEQFF.

The chain couples TRBV28 to TRBJ1-2; unclear D gene. The CDR3 extends over 14 amino acids. The V end lost 3 bases, the J end lost 1 base, and 9 bases lay between the germline ends. Germline values: CDR1 MDHEN, CDR2 SYDVKM. The CDR3 nucleotides are TGTGCCAGCAGTTTTCCTGGTAATAACTATGGCTACACCTTC. Encoded protein: CASSFPGNNYGYTF.

The V and J genes are TRBV10-3 and TRBJ2-2, with TRBD1 matching over 7 bases. Germline CDR1 ENHRY, CDR2 SYGVKD. With 4 bases clipped from V and 1 base from J, the junction kept 0 bases outside the gene matches. This CDR3 has 14 residues. The CDR3 nucleotides read TGTGCCATCAGTGGGACAGGGAACACCGGGGAGCTGTTTTTT. Protein: CAISGTGNTGELFF.

V gene TRBV7-2 combines with J gene TRBJ2-5; TRBD2 agrees at 13 bases. Per the germline V gene, CDR1 is SGHTA and CDR2 is FQGNSA. V was clipped by 4 bases and J by 5 bases; unmatched bases: 10. The CDR3 runs to 17 residues. The CDR3 region is CASSSKLAGGPRETQYF. Written as DNA, the CDR3 is TGTGCCAGCAGCTCAAAACTAGCGGGAGGGCCACGGGAGACCCAGTACTTC.